The present T cell receptor beta chain was sequenced within a study of T-cell memory formation after mild COVID-19. Study-wide points: Clones that contracted from day 15 to 85 had balanced CD4/CD8; later expanders were CD4+ biased. The finding that pre-infection memory included some responding clones suggested that cross-reactive memory joined.

Only a few counts were recorded for this clonotype. Its antigen is as yet unknown. The V and J ends lost 10 bases and 1 base respectively, with 13 bases between them. This CDR3 contains 13 residues. MiXCR, run by TCRdb on the 5' RACE reads, gives a single entry per CDR3 protein. The repertoire holds nearly 350,000 distinct CDR3 sequences, with 10% to 15% as singletons. The V call is TRBV12-3 or TRBV12-4, the J call TRBJ1-1; a weak D match, TRBD1 (5 bases). Sequencing input: PBMCs or a T cell subset sorted from them (not recorded which). The sequence was collected from a man in his late teens or twenties who had mild COVID-19 (a few samples of this study predate the infection). Cell type and time point are not known. In DNA form, the CDR3 reads TGTGCCACCCGATTTGGGGGGAACACTGAAGCTTTCTTT. This gives the protein CATRFGGNTEAFF.